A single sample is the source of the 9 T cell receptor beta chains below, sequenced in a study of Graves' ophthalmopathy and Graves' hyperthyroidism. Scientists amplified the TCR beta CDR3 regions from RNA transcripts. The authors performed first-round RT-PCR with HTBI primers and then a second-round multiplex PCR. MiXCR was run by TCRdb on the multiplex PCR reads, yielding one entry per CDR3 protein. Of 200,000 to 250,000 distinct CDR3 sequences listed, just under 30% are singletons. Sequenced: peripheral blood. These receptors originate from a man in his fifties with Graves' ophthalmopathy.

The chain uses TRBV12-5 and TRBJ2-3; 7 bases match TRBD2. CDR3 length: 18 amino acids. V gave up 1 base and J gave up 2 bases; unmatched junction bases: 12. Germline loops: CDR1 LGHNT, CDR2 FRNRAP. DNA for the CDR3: TGTGCTAGTGGTTTGGCCTACGGTTCTAGCGGCTACACAGATACGCAGTATTTT. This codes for CASGLAYGSSGYTDTQYF.

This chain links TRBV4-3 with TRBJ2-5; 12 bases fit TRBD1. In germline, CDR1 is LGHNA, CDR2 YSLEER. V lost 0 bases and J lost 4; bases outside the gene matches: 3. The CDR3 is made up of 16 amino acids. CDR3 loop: CASSQEPGQGAETQYF. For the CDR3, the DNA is TGCGCCAGCAGCCAAGAACCGGGACAGGGGGCAGAGACCCAGTACTTC.

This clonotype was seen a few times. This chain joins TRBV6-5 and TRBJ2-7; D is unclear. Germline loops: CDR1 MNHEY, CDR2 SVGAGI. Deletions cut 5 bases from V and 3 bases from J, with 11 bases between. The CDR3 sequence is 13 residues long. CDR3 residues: CASSRNQVYEQYF. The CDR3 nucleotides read TGTGCCAGCAGTCGCAATCAGGTCTACGAGCAGTACTTC.

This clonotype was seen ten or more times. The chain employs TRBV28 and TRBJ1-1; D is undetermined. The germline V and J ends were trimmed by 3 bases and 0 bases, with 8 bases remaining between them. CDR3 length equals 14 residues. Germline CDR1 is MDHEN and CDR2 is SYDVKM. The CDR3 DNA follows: TGTGCCAGCAGTTTTGGACGGCTGAACACTGAAGCTTTCTTT. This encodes CASSFGRLNTEAFF.

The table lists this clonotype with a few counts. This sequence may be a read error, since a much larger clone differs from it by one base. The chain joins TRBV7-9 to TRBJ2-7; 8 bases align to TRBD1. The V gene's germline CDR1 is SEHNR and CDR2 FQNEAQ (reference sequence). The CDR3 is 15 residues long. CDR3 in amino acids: CTSSLEETGAYEQYF. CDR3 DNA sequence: TGTACCAGCAGCTTAGAGGAGACAGGGGCCTACGAGCAGTACTTC.

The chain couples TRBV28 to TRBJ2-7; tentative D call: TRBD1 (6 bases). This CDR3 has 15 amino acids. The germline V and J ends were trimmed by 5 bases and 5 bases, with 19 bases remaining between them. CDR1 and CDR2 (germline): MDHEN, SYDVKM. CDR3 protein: CASSPTGKVGDEQYF. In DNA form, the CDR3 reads TGTGCCAGCAGTCCTACAGGGAAGGTCGGGGACGAGCAGTACTTC.

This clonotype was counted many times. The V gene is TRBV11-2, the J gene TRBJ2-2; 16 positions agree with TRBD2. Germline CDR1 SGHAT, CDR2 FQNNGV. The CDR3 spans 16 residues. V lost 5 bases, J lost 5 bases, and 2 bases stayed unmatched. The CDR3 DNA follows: TGTGCCAGCAGCCTGGGACTAGCGGGAGGGACCGGGGAGCTGTTTTTT. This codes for CASSLGLAGGTGELFF.

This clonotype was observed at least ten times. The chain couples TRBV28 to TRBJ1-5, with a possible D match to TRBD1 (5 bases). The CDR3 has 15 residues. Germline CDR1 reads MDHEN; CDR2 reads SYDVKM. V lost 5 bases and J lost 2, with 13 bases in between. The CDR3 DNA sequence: TGTGCCAGCAGTATCGGCGGGGCCGGCAATCAGCCCCAGCATTTT. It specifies CASSIGGAGNQPQHF.

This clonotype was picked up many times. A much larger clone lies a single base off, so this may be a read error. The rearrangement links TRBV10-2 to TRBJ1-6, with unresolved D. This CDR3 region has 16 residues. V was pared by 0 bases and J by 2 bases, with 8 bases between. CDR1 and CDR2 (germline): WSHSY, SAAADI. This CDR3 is CASSESAGTYNSPLHF. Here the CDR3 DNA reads TGCGCCAGCAGTGAGTCGGCCGGCACCTATAATTCACCCCTCCACTTT.